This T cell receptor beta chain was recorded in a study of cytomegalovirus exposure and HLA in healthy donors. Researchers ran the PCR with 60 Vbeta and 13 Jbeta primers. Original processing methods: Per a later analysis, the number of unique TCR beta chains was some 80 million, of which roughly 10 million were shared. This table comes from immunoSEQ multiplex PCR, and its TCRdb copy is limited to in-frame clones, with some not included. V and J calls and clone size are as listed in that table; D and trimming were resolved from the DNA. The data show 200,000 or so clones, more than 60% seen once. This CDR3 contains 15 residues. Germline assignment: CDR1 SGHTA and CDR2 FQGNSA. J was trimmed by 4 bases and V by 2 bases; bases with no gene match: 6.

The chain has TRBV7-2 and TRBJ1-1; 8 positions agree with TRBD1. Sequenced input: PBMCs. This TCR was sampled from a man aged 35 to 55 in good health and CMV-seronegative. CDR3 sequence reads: CASSLTDRVSTEAFF. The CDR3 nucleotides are TGTGCCAGCAGCTTAACGGACAGGGTGAGCACTGAAGCTTTCTTT.